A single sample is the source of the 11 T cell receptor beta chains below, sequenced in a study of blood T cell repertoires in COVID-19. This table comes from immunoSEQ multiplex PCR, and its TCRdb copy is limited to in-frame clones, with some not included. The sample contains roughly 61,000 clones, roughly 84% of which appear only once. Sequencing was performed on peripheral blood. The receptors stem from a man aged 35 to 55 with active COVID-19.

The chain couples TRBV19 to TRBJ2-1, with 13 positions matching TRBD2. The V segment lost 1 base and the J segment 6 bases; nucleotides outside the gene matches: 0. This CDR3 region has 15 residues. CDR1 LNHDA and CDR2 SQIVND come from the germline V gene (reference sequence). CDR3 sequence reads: CASSIGTSGSNEQFF. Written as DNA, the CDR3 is TGTGCCAGTAGTATAGGGACTAGCGGGAGCAATGAGCAGTTCTTC. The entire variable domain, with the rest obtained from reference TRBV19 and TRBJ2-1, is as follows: DGGITQSPKYLFRKEGQNVTLSCEQNLNHDAMYWYRQDPGQGLRLIYYSQIVNDFQKGDIAEGYSVSREKKESFPLTVTSAQKNPTAFYLCASSIGTSGSNEQFFGPGTRLTVL.

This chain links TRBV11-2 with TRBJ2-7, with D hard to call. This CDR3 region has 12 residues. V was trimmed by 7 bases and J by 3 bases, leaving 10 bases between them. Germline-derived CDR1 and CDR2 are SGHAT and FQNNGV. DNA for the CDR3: TGTGCCAGCACCCCTAGGAACTACGAGCAGTACTTC. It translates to CASTPRNYEQYF.

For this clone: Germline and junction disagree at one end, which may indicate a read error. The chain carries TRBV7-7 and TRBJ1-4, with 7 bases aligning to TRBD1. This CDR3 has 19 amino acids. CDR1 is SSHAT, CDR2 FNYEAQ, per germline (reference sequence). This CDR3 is CASSARRGTVSRRGEKLFF. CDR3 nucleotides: TGTGCTAGCAGCGCCCGACGCGGGACAGTATCCCGAAGGGGTGAAAAACTGTTTTTT.

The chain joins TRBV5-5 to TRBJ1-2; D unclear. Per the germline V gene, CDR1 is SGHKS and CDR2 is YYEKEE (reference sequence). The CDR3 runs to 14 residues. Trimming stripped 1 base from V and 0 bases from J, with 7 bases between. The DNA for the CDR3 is TGTGCCAGCAGCTTGTTCCTCTCTAACTATGGCTACACCTTC. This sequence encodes CASSLFLSNYGYTF.

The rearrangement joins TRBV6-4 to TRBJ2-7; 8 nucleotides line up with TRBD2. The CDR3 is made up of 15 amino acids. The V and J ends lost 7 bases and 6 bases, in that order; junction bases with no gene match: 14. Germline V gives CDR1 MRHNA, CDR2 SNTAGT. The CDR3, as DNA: TGTGCCAGCATTCTAAGAGCGGGAGAAGGAATCGAGCAGTACTTC. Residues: CASILRAGEGIEQYF.

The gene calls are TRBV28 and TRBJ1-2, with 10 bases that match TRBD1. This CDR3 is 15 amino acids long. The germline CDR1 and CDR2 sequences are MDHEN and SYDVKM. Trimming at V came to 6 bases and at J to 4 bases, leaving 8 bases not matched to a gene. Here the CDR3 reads CASSRDRGALYGYTF. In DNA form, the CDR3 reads TGTGCCAGCAGCCGGGACAGGGGTGCTCTCTATGGCTACACCTTC.

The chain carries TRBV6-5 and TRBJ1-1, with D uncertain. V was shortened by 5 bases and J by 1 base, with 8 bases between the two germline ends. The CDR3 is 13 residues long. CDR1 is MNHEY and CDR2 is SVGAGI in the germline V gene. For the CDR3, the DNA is TGTGCCAGCAGTCCGGGATGGAACACTGAAGCTTTCTTT. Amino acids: CASSPGWNTEAFF.

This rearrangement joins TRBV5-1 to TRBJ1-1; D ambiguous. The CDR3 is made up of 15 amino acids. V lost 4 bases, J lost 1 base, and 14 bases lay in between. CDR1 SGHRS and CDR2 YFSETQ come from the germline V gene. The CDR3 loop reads CASSLREGANTEAFF. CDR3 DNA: TGCGCCAGCAGCCTACGAGAGGGCGCGAACACTGAAGCTTTCTTT.

CDR3 DNA sequence: TGCGCCAGTCAGGGGACAGTAACTAAGGTGGAGGGCTACACCTTC. Translated: CASQGTVTKVEGYTF. The rearrangement uses TRBV4-1 and TRBJ1-2, with 7 positions matching TRBD1. The length of the CDR3 is 15 residues. Germline lookup yields CDR1 MGHRA and CDR2 YSYEKL. The trim removed 9 bases at V and 8 bases at J, leaving 18 bases unmatched.

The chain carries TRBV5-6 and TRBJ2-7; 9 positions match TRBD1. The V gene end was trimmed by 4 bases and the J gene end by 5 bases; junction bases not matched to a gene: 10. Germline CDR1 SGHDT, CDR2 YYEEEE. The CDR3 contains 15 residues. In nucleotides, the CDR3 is TGTGCCAGCAGCGCGGGGACAGGGATGGCCCACGAGCAGTACTTC. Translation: CASSAGTGMAHEQYF.

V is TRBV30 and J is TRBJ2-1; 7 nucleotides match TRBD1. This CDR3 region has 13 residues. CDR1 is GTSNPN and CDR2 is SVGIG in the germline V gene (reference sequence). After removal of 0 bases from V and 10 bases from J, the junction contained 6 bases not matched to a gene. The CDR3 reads CAWSVQGFGEQFF. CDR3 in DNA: TGTGCCTGGAGTGTACAGGGGTTCGGGGAGCAGTTCTTC. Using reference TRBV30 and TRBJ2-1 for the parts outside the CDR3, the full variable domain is SQTIHQWPATLVQPVGSPLSLECTVEGTSNPNLYWYRQAAGRGLQLLFYSVGIGQISSEVPQNLSASRPQDRQFILSSKKLLLSDSGFYLCAWSVQGFGEQFFGPGTRLTVL.